This T cell receptor (beta chain) was found in a study of neoadjuvant anti-PD-1 for oral cavity cancer. Germline assignment: CDR1 MNHEY and CDR2 SMNVEV (reference sequence). V lost 4 bases and J lost 3, with 12 bases in between. The CDR3 runs to 15 residues. Sequencing used immunoSEQ multiplex PCR; TCRdb keeps in-frame clones, though not all of them. The sample holds some 15,000 clones, about 67% seen once. The sequence derives from a person aged 40-85 years with oral cavity squamous cell carcinoma. The rearrangement joins TRBV27 to TRBJ2-2; D is perhaps TRBD1 (6 bases). The sequencing here drew on PBMCs, taken before nivolumab (anti-PD-1) treatment. CDR3 in amino acids: CASSYLRGYTGELFF. The DNA for the CDR3 is TGTGCCAGCAGTTATCTCAGGGGATACACCGGGGAGCTGTTTTTT.